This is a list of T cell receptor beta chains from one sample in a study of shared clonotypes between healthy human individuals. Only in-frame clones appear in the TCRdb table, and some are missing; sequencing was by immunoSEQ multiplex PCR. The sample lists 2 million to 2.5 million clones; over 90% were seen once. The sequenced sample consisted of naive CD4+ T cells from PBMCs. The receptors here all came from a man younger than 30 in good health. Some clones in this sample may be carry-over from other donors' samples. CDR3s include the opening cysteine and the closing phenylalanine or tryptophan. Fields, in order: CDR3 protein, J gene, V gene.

CDR3 protein: CASSLTQGSGTDTQYF
J gene: TRBJ2-3
V gene: TRBV7-9

CDR3 protein: CASSGPGGPTGELFF
J gene: TRBJ2-2
V gene: TRBV2

CDR3 protein: CSPGGTRGYTF
J gene: TRBJ1-2
V gene: TRBV20-1

CDR3 protein: CASNPSGRSPDTQYF
J gene: TRBJ2-3
V gene: TRBV28

CDR3 protein: CASSYEPGMGQPQHF
J gene: TRBJ1-5
V gene: TRBV6-6

CDR3 protein: CASSVVADAYNEQFF
J gene: TRBJ2-1
V gene: TRBV9

CDR3 protein: CSVGGVLNTEAFF
J gene: TRBJ1-1
V gene: TRBV29-1

CDR3 protein: CASSLVGRKNIQYF
J gene: TRBJ2-4
V gene: TRBV5-1

CDR3 protein: CAWQGDGTGNTIYF
J gene: TRBJ1-3
V gene: TRBV30

CDR3 protein: CASSVASNQPQHF
J gene: TRBJ1-5
V gene: TRBV7-2

CDR3 protein: CASSPGQGTYGYTF
J gene: TRBJ1-2
V gene: TRBV5-6

CDR3 protein: CASHRDRDYEQYF
J gene: TRBJ2-7
V gene: TRBV2

CDR3 protein: CASSQVVPSGRSSQYF
J gene: TRBJ2-3
V gene: TRBV4-1

CDR3 protein: CASRANRDRDYGYTF
J gene: TRBJ1-2
V gene: TRBV28

CDR3 protein: CASSLPGADNGYTF
J gene: TRBJ1-2
V gene: TRBV5-4

CDR3 protein: CASRDSGTDNEQFF
J gene: TRBJ2-1
V gene: TRBV2

CDR3 protein: CASSFFGGALADTQYF
J gene: TRBJ2-3
V gene: TRBV27

CDR3 protein: CASSPTGLKNTGELFF
J gene: TRBJ2-2
V gene: TRBV5-1

CDR3 protein: CSVGRVEETQYF
J gene: TRBJ2-5
V gene: TRBV29-1

CDR3 protein: CASSSRDGRYNEQFF
J gene: TRBJ2-1
V gene: TRBV5-4

CDR3 protein: CASSNRQGETQYF
J gene: TRBJ2-5
V gene: TRBV28

CDR3 protein: CASSAYYDRVSYEQYF
J gene: TRBJ2-7
V gene: TRBV28

CDR3 protein: CASSLRGFDQPQHF
J gene: TRBJ1-5
V gene: TRBV27

CDR3 protein: CASKFPGTGGQPQHF
J gene: TRBJ1-5
V gene: TRBV19

CDR3 protein: CASSLVGGVNEQFF
J gene: TRBJ2-1
V gene: TRBV5-4

CDR3 protein: CASSLGLAVTDTQYF
J gene: TRBJ2-3
V gene: TRBV11-1

CDR3 protein: CASSSQGATEAFF
J gene: TRBJ1-1
V gene: TRBV19

CDR3 protein: CASSVAFLAGVGEQYF
J gene: TRBJ2-7
V gene: TRBV28

CDR3 protein: CASSTSGQGFSYEQYF
J gene: TRBJ2-7
V gene: TRBV19

CDR3 protein: CASSLKTGNYGYTF
J gene: TRBJ1-2
V gene: TRBV5-4

CDR3 protein: CASSEWVQGKAFF
J gene: TRBJ1-1
V gene: TRBV25-1

CDR3 protein: CASSESRGSRGETQYF
J gene: TRBJ2-5
V gene: TRBV25-1

CDR3 protein: CAISESTSGRYNEQFF
J gene: TRBJ2-1
V gene: TRBV10-3

CDR3 protein: CATRDQNTEAFF
J gene: TRBJ1-1
V gene: TRBV6-1

CDR3 protein: CASSYSGTGSYEQYF
J gene: TRBJ2-7
V gene: TRBV6-5

CDR3 protein: CASSPGTGGEETQYF
J gene: TRBJ2-5
V gene: TRBV5-1

CDR3 protein: CASRITGTQETQYF
J gene: TRBJ2-5
V gene: TRBV6-5

CDR3 protein: CASSLGNSGEETQYF
J gene: TRBJ2-5
V gene: TRBV5-1

CDR3 protein: CASSRGRDTDTQYF
J gene: TRBJ2-3
V gene: TRBV6-1

CDR3 protein: CASSLWGLPSSGANVLTF
J gene: TRBJ2-6
V gene: TRBV7-3

CDR3 protein: CASSQDRGTYNEQFF
J gene: TRBJ2-1
V gene: TRBV9

CDR3 protein: CASSVQGNTGELFF
J gene: TRBJ2-2
V gene: TRBV7-8

CDR3 protein: CASSPRTGQETQYF
J gene: TRBJ2-5
V gene: TRBV11-1

CDR3 protein: CASSSGRQGGQPQHF
J gene: TRBJ1-5
V gene: TRBV19

CDR3 protein: CASSPQGLAGGLSDEQYF
J gene: TRBJ2-7
V gene: TRBV7-2

CDR3 protein: CASSPLSERPGPDTQYF
J gene: TRBJ2-3
V gene: TRBV7-6

CDR3 protein: CASSSTGTVGGYTF
J gene: TRBJ1-2
V gene: TRBV27

CDR3 protein: CASGLDSNQPQHF
J gene: TRBJ1-5
V gene: TRBV12-5

CDR3 protein: CASSGARGAMETQYF
J gene: TRBJ2-5
V gene: TRBV5-1

CDR3 protein: CASSYTGQPGYGYTF
J gene: TRBJ1-2
V gene: TRBV2

CDR3 protein: CASMGASQGNEQFF
J gene: TRBJ2-1
V gene: TRBV6-1

CDR3 protein: CASSPRTGTSSNQPQHF
J gene: TRBJ1-5
V gene: TRBV28

CDR3 protein: CASSYGLAGGLYEQYF
J gene: TRBJ2-7
V gene: TRBV2